These 2 T cell receptor beta chains were all obtained from the same sample, sequenced in a study. TCRdb itself ran the RT-PCR reads through MiXCR, one entry per CDR3 protein. The sample includes more than 550,000 distinct CDR3 sequences, more than 13% of them seen just once. Sequenced material: memory CD4+ T cells from blood. These TCRs come from a female donor in good health, serving as a healthy control.

CDR3 nucleotide sequence: TGCAGTGCTAGTCAGGGGACAGGGAGAGGCTACACCTTC. Its translation is CSASQGTGRGYTF. This chain links TRBV20-1 with TRBJ1-2; 9 bases align to TRBD1. The CDR3 covers 13 residues. Trimming cost V 3 bases and J 8 bases; bases outside gene matches: 7. The V gene's germline CDR1 is DFQATT and CDR2 SNEGSKA (reference sequence).

This clonotype was recorded a few times. V and J are TRBV5-6 and TRBJ1-4; a possible D gene is TRBD1 (6 bases). Trimming shortened V by 4 bases and J by 3 bases, and 13 bases separated the two germline ends. Germline V gives CDR1 SGHDT, CDR2 YYEEEE. This CDR3 spans 15 amino acids. The CDR3 DNA is TGTGCCAGCAGCGCCACAGGGACCTCTAATGAAAAACTGTTTTTT. It codes for CASSATGTSNEKLFF.